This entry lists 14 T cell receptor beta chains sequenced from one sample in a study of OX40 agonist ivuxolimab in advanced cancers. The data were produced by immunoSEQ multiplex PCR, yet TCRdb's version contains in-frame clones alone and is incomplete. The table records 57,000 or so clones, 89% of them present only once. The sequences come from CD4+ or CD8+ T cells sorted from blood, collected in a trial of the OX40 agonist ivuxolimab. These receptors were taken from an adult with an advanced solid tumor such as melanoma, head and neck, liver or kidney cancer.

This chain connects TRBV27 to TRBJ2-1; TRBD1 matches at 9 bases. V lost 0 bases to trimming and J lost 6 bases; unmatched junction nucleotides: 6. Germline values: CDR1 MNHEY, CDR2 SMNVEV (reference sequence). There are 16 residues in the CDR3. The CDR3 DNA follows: TGTGCCAGCAGTTTATCGCCCGGGACAGGGTTCAATGAGCAGTTCTTC. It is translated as CASSLSPGTGFNEQFF.

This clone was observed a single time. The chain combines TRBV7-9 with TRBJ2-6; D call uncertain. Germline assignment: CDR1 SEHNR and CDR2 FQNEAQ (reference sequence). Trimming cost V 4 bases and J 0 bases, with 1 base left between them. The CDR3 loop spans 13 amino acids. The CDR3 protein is CASSSSGANVLTF. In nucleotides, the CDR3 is TGTGCCAGCAGCTCCTCTGGGGCCAACGTCCTGACTTTC.

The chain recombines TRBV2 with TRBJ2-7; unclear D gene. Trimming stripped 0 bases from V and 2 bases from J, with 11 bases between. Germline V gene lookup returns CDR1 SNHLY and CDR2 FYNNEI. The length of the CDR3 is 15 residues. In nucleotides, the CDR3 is TGTGCCAGCAGTGAAGCGGCTATAAGGACCTACGAGCAGTACTTC. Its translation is CASSEAAIRTYEQYF.

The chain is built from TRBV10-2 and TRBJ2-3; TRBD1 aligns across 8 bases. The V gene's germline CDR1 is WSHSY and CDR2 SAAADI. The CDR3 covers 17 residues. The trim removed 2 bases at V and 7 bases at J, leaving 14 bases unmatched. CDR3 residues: CASSEDLTGEGPNTQYF. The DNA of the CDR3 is TGCGCCAGCAGTGAGGACCTGACAGGGGAAGGGCCGAATACGCAGTATTTT.

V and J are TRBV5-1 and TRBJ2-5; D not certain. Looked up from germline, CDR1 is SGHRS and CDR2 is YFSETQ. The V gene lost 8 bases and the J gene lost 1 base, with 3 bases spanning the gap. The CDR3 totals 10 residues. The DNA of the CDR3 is TGCGCCAGTACCCAAGAGACCCAGTACTTC. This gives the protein CASTQETQYF.

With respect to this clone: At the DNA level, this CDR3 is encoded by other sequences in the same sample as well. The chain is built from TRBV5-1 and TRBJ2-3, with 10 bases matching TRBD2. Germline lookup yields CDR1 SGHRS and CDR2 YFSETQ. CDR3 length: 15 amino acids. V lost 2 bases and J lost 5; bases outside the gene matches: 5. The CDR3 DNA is TGCGCCAGCAGCTTAGCGGGAGGGCCGGGAGATACGCAGTATTTT. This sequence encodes CASSLAGGPGDTQYF.

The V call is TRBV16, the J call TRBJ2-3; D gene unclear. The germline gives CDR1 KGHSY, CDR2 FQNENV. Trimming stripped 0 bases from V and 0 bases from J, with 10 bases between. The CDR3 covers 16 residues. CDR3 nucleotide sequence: TGTGCCAGCAGCCAATCTTCGTATGATAGCACAGATACGCAGTATTTT. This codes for CASSQSSYDSTDTQYF.

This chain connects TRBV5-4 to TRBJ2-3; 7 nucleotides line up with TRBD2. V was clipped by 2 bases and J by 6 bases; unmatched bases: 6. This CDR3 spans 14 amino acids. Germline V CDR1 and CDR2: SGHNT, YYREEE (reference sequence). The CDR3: CASSLPGGVDTQYF. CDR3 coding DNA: TGTGCCAGCAGCTTACCGGGAGGAGTGGATACGCAGTATTTT.

The CDR3 bases are TGTGCCAGCAGTTTAATGGGGCGGGCGAACACTGAAGCTTTCTTT. Protein product: CASSLMGRANTEAFF. The chain joins TRBV28 to TRBJ1-1; perhaps TRBD1 as D (5 bases). The V gene's germline CDR1 is MDHEN and CDR2 SYDVKM. The CDR3 sequence is 15 residues long. With 2 bases removed from V and 1 base from J, the gap between germline ends came to 11 bases. Supplemented by reference TRBV28 and TRBJ1-1, the full variable domain reads DVKVTQSSRYLVKRTGEKVFLECVQDMDHENMFWYRQDPGLGLRLIYFSYDVKMKEKGDIPEGYSVSREKKERFSLILESASTNQTSMYLCASSLMGRANTEAFFGQGTRLTVV.

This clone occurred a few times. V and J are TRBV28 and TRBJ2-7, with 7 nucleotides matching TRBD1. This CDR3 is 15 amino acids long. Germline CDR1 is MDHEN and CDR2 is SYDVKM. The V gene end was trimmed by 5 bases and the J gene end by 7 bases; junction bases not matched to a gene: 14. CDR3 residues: CASSTLWTGLREQYF. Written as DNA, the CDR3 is TGTGCCAGCAGTACCCTTTGGACAGGCCTACGGGAGCAGTACTTC. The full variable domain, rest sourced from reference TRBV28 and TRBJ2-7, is DVKVTQSSRYLVKRTGEKVFLECVQDMDHENMFWYRQDPGLGLRLIYFSYDVKMKEKGDIPEGYSVSREKKERFSLILESASTNQTSMYLCASSTLWTGLREQYFGPGTRLTVT.

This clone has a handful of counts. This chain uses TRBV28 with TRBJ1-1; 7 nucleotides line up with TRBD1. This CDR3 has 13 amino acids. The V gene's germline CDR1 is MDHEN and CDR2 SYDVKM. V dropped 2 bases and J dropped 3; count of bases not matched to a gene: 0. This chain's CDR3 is CASSLDRDTEAFF. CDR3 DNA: TGTGCCAGCAGTTTAGACAGGGACACTGAAGCTTTCTTT.

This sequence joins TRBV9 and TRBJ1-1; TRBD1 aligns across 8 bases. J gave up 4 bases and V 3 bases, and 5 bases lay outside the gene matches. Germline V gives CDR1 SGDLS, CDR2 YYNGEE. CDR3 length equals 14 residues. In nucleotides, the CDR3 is TGTGCCAGCAGCGCGACAGGGGTAGGCACTGAAGCTTTCTTT. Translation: CASSATGVGTEAFF.

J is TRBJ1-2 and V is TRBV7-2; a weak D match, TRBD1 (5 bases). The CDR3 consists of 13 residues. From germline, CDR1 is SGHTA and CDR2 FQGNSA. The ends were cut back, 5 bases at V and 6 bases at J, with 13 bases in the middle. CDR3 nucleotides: TGTGCCAGCAGCCTCGGGGGAGTGAATGGCTACACCTTC. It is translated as CASSLGGVNGYTF.

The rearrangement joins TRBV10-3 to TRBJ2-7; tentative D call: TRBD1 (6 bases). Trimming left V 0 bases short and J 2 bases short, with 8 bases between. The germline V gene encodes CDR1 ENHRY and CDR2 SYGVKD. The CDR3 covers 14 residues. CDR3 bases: TGTGCCATCAGTGAGTCGACAGGAACCTACGAGCAGTACTTC. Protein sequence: CAISESTGTYEQYF.